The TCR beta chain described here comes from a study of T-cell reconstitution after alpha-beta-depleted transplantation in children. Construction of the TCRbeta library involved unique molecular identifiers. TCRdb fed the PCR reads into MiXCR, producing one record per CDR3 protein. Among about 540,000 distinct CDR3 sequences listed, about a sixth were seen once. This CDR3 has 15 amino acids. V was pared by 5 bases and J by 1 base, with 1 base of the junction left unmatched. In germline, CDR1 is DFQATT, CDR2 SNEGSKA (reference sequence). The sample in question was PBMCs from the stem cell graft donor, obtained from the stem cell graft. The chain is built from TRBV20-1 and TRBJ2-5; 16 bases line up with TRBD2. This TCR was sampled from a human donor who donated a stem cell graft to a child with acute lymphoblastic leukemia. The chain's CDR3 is CSAGTSGRAQETQYF. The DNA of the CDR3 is TGCAGTGCTGGGACTAGCGGGAGGGCCCAAGAGACCCAGTACTTC.